Following are 30 T cell receptor beta chains from one sample sequenced in a study of preoperative IRX-2 immunotherapy in early breast cancer. Sequenced by immunoSEQ multiplex PCR; TCRdb stores in-frame clones only, minus some. Among just over 25,000 clones, approximately 75% were seen once, and the ten largest hold approximately 1.3%. Sample treatment: preoperative locoregional IRX-2 cytokine immunotherapy. The input for sequencing was lymph node tissue, taken after IRX-2 immunotherapy. These receptor sequences come from a human donor with breast cancer.

The chain couples TRBV6-8 to TRBJ1-1; TRBD1 matches at 7 bases. Germline assignment: CDR1 MNHGY and CDR2 SAAAGT. The CDR3 consists of 16 residues. Losses at the gene ends were 10 bases for V and 0 bases for J; bases not matched to a gene: 14. This CDR3 reads CAIRDRELLMNTEAFF. The CDR3 bases are TGTGCCATCAGAGACAGGGAACTCCTTATGAACACTGAAGCTTTCTTT.

The genes are TRBV19 and TRBJ1-2; D is uncertain. The CDR3 has 14 residues. V was trimmed by 3 bases and J by 4 bases, leaving 12 bases between them. Germline V lookup: CDR1 LNHDA, CDR2 SQIVND (reference sequence). CDR3 region: CASSMRAESYGYTF. CDR3 in DNA: TGTGCCAGTAGTATGCGAGCAGAGAGCTATGGCTACACCTTC.

The genes are TRBV18 and TRBJ1-2, with D unresolved. The germline V gene has CDR1 KGHSH and CDR2 LQKENI. V was trimmed by 0 bases and J by 4 bases, leaving 6 bases between them. The CDR3 covers 13 residues. CDR3 bases: TGTGCCAGCTCACCACCGGGCAGCTATGGCTACACCTTC. Protein product: CASSPPGSYGYTF.

This rearrangement joins TRBV6-8 to TRBJ1-2; D is possibly TRBD1 (5 bases). V lost 6 bases to trimming and J lost 8 bases, with 22 bases between them. Germline V lookup: CDR1 MNHGY, CDR2 SAAAGT. This CDR3 is built from 15 residues. The CDR3 region has the DNA TGTGCCAGCAGCCCCCGTACAGGCCACCTGGAAGGCTACACCTTC. Residues: CASSPRTGHLEGYTF.

This clone was counted only a few times. V and J are TRBV1 and TRBJ1-1. TRBV1 is designated a pseudogene. The CDR3 is 15 amino acids. The CDR3 loop is CASSQVRAEGTEAFF. For the CDR3, the DNA is TGCGCCAGCAGCCAAGTGAGGGCGGAGGGCACTGAAGCTTTCTTT.

Only one count was recorded for this clone. The CDR3 DNA reads as TGTGCCAGCAAAGAGAACGGTGGCAGCGCTAACTATGGCTACACCTTC. It is translated as CASKENGGSANYGYTF. This rearrangement joins TRBV19 to TRBJ1-2; D gene unclear. Trimming pared 9 bases from V and 0 bases from J, leaving 20 bases between. The CDR3 contains 16 residues. Germline-derived CDR1 and CDR2 are LNHDA and SQIVND (reference sequence).

The rearrangement uses TRBV29-1 and TRBJ2-7; 7 nucleotides line up with TRBD2. With V trimmed by 5 bases and J by 8 bases, 12 bases remained unmatched. This CDR3 is 13 amino acids long. Germline CDR1 SQVTM, CDR2 ANQGSEA. CDR3 sequence reads: CSVSGLKAYQQYF. CDR3 DNA sequence: TGCAGCGTTTCGGGACTAAAAGCCTATCAGCAGTACTTC.

The V and J genes are TRBV6-8 and TRBJ1-2; 9 positions match TRBD1. The germline CDR1 and CDR2 sequences are MNHGY and SAAAGT. CDR3 length: 14 residues. V shed 5 bases and J 4 bases; nucleotides not matched to a gene: 5. The CDR3 bases are TGTGCCAGCAGTACCGGACAGGGGATCTATGGCTACACCTTC. It translates to CASSTGQGIYGYTF.

The chain has TRBV29-1 and TRBJ1-1, with TRBD1 identical over 9 bases. The CDR3 runs 13 residues. Trimming took 7 bases from V and 1 from J; bases not matched to a gene: 4. Germline values: CDR1 SQVTM, CDR2 ANQGSEA. In DNA, the CDR3 is TGCAGCGCGGACAGGGGTGGGAACACTGAAGCTTTCTTT. As protein: CSADRGGNTEAFF.

The chain joins TRBV18 to TRBJ1-4, with TRBD1 matching 9 bases. This CDR3 is 18 amino acids long. Germline V gene sequence: CDR1 KGHSH, CDR2 LQKENI. J was trimmed by 7 bases and V by 3 bases; bases with no gene match: 15. The CDR3 DNA reads as TGTGCCAGCTCACCCTCGGGACAGGGAGGGCATAACGGTGAAAAACTGTTTTTT. Translation gives CASSPSGQGGHNGEKLFF.

The chain joins TRBV5-1 to TRBJ2-1, with TRBD2 identical over 14 bases. The CDR3 consists of 17 residues. Per germline, CDR1 SGHRS and CDR2 YFSETQ. V lost 2 bases, J lost 9 bases, and 10 bases stayed unmatched. The CDR3 nucleotides read TGCGCCAGCAGCTTCGCTGGACTAGCGGGGGGCTCGAGTGAGCAGTTCTTC. Its protein product is CASSFAGLAGGSSEQFF.

The J gene is TRBJ2-5, the V gene TRBV30, with 10 nucleotides matching TRBD1. V gave up 3 bases and J gave up 9 bases; unmatched junction bases: 7. Germline CDR1 GTSNPN, CDR2 SVGIG (reference sequence). The CDR3 contains 13 residues. This CDR3 is CAWRGGQGTAQYF. Here the CDR3 DNA reads TGTGCCTGGAGGGGGGGACAGGGGACGGCCCAGTACTTC.

This sequence joins TRBV19 and TRBJ1-3; D ambiguous. The ends were cut back, 10 bases at V and 8 bases at J, with 21 bases in the middle. The CDR3 length is 14 residues. Germline CDR1 is LNHDA and CDR2 is SQIVND (reference sequence). CDR3 in DNA: TGTGCCACCCGAGCGGACCTTGGACGGGACACCATATATTTT. Translating it yields CATRADLGRDTIYF.

The chain couples TRBV5-1 to TRBJ1-6; 7 bases map to TRBD1. The CDR3 is 15 residues long. The germline V gene has CDR1 SGHRS and CDR2 YFSETQ. V gave up 2 bases and J gave up 6 bases; unmatched junction bases: 5. The DNA of the CDR3 is TGCGCCAGCAGCTTTAGGAGGACAGGTAATTCACCCCTCCACTTT. Its protein is CASSFRRTGNSPLHF.

This chain connects TRBV28 to TRBJ1-3; TRBD1 is a possible D gene (6 bases). This CDR3 has 14 residues. V shed 4 bases and J shed 2 bases, with 9 bases lying between them. Germline CDR1 MDHEN, CDR2 SYDVKM. CDR3 protein: CASSSGVPGNTIYF. The CDR3 DNA reads TGTGCCAGCAGTTCAGGGGTACCTGGAAACACCATATATTTT.

The chain joins TRBV11-3 to TRBJ2-3; a weak D match, TRBD1 (6 bases). Germline V gene lookup returns CDR1 SGHNT and CDR2 YENEEA. V was clipped by 5 bases and J by 2 bases, with 14 bases between them. CDR3 length equals 15 residues. CDR3 loop: CASSVGAGITDTQYF. As DNA, the CDR3 is TGTGCCAGCAGCGTGGGGGCAGGAATCACAGATACGCAGTATTTT.

V usage is TRBV7-6 and J usage is TRBJ2-1; D might be TRBD1 (6 bases). CDR3 size: 14 residues. With 5 bases removed from V and 7 bases from J, the gap between germline ends came to 15 bases. Germline V gene lookup returns CDR1 SGHVS and CDR2 FNYEAQ. The CDR3 is CASSRETGSNEQFF. Here the CDR3 DNA reads TGTGCCAGCAGCCGAGAGACAGGTAGTAATGAGCAGTTCTTC.

This clone was picked up one time. The J gene is TRBJ1-4, the V gene TRBV18; a possible D gene is TRBD1 (5 bases). Looked up from germline, CDR1 is KGHSH and CDR2 is LQKENI. This CDR3 has 17 residues. The V end was cut by 3 bases, the J end by 8 bases, with 22 bases between. The CDR3: CASSPAAPGAGGEKLFF. CDR3 nucleotides: TGTGCCAGCTCACCTGCGGCCCCTGGGGCTGGGGGGGAAAAACTGTTTTTT.

This clone was seen once. One end of the junction fails to match germline, which may point to a read error. This chain joins TRBV29-1 and TRBJ1-2, with TRBD1 matching over 7 bases. Germline lookup yields CDR1 SQVTM and CDR2 ANQGSEA. The CDR3 runs 12 residues. This CDR3 is CSVEDRVYGYTF. As DNA, the CDR3 is TGCAGCGTAGAAGACAGGGTCTATGGCTACACCTTC.

CDR3 DNA sequence: TGTGCCAGTAGTAGTCTAAGTGGCGGTGGCTACACCTTC. Protein: CASSSLSGGGYTF. This rearrangement joins TRBV19 to TRBJ1-2, with D unresolved. CDR1 is LNHDA and CDR2 is SQIVND in the germline V gene (reference sequence). With 4 bases removed from V and 7 bases from J, the gap between germline ends came to 13 bases. The CDR3 is made up of 13 amino acids.

The chain links TRBV7-5 to TRBJ1-3; TRBD1 is the table's D call and was not checked against the DNA. TRBV7-5 counts as a pseudogene. The CDR3 spans 17 residues. In DNA, the CDR3 is TGTGCCAGCAGCTTAGCGGGCAGGGAATTGACTGGAAACACCATATATTTT. Translation: CASSLAGRELTGNTIYF.

This chain connects TRBV18 to TRBJ1-1; D gene ambiguous. From germline, CDR1 is KGHSH and CDR2 LQKENI. V was cut by 1 base and J by 1 base, with 4 bases left in between. The CDR3 covers 13 residues. In nucleotides, the CDR3 is TGTGCCAGCTCACCACAGCCGAACACTGAAGCTTTCTTT. Its protein product is CASSPQPNTEAFF.

The rearrangement uses TRBV6-8 and TRBJ1-5; D ambiguous. V lost 4 bases and J 0 bases, leaving 10 bases between the germline ends. This CDR3 has 15 residues. The germline gives CDR1 MNHGY, CDR2 SAAAGT. The CDR3 nucleotides are TGTGCCAGCAGTTTGCGATTCTATAGCAATCAGCCCCAGCATTTT. Translated, it gives CASSLRFYSNQPQHF.

V is TRBV11-3 and J is TRBJ2-5, with D possibly matching TRBD2 (6 bases). The CDR3 has 14 amino acids. The germline CDR1 and CDR2 sequences are SGHNT and YENEEA. With 1 base removed from V and 2 bases from J, the gap between germline ends came to 8 bases. CDR3 nucleotides: TGTGCCAGCAGCTTAGGAGGGACTCAAGAGACCCAGTACTTC. Translation gives CASSLGGTQETQYF.

This clone occurred once. This rearrangement joins TRBV19 to TRBJ1-3, with a tentative D call TRBD1 (5 bases). The V gene's germline CDR1 is LNHDA and CDR2 SQIVND (reference sequence). The CDR3 is made up of 14 amino acids. The germline V and J ends were trimmed by 5 bases and 3 bases, with 11 bases remaining between them. In DNA, the CDR3 is TGTGCCAGTAGTCTCCGGGGGGGTGGAAACACCATATATTTT. The encoded protein is CASSLRGGGNTIYF.

The chain uses TRBV9 and TRBJ2-1, with 8 bases fitting TRBD2. Germline lookup yields CDR1 SGDLS and CDR2 YYNGEE. V lost 5 bases and J lost 6; bases outside the gene matches: 10. The CDR3 loop spans 15 amino acids. The CDR3 protein is CASSEAPSGFNEQFF. The DNA for the CDR3 is TGTGCCAGCAGTGAAGCGCCTAGCGGGTTCAATGAGCAGTTCTTC.

This chain links TRBV7-5 with TRBJ1-1; TRBD1, the D gene given by the table, was not confirmed from the DNA. TRBV7-5 is reported as a pseudogene. The CDR3 sequence is 15 residues long. CDR3 loop: CASSSTGAGPAEAFF. CDR3 sequence (DNA): TGTGCCAGCAGCTCGACAGGGGCCGGGCCCGCTGAAGCTTTCTTT.

This chain connects TRBV6-8 to TRBJ2-2; D is possibly TRBD1 (6 bases). Deletions cut 6 bases from V and 1 base from J, with 9 bases between. The CDR3 is 14 amino acids. Germline V gene lookup returns CDR1 MNHGY and CDR2 SAAAGT. The CDR3, as DNA: TGTGCCAGCAGGAAGGGGGTGAACACCGGGGAGCTGTTTTTT. It codes for CASRKGVNTGELFF.

The table lists this clone with a few counts. The chain links TRBV6-8 to TRBJ1-2; no reliable D call. This CDR3 comprises 14 residues. Germline-derived CDR1 and CDR2 are MNHGY and SAAAGT. V gave up 0 bases and J gave up 4 bases, with 9 bases separating them. The CDR3 sequence is CASSYSQGFYGYTF. CDR3 nucleotide sequence: TGTGCCAGCAGTTACTCTCAAGGGTTCTATGGCTACACCTTC.

The rearrangement joins TRBV6-8 to TRBJ2-7, with TRBD1 matching over 10 bases. From germline, CDR1 is MNHGY and CDR2 SAAAGT. The J segment lost 3 bases and the V segment lost 5 bases, leaving 7 bases of the junction unmatched. The CDR3 sequence is 15 residues long. The CDR3, as DNA: TGTGCCAGCAGTGACCCTGGACAGGGGGTCTACGAGCAGTACTTC. Its protein product is CASSDPGQGVYEQYF.